The entry that follows covers one TCR beta chain sequence. Its cognate antigen is unknown. TCRdb re-derived calls from the 5' RACE reads in MiXCR, one entry per CDR3 protein. The sample lists approximately 300,000 distinct CDR3 sequences, 7.5% to 9% seen once, with approximately 19% in the top ten. The entry originates in a study of T cells after yellow fever vaccination. The V end lost 0 bases, the J end lost 6 bases, and 9 bases lay between the germline ends. Germline values: CDR1 DFQATT, CDR2 SNEGSKA (reference sequence). This CDR3 has 13 residues. Study conclusions and caveats: Repertoires sorted by FACS could include abundant clonotypes that are contaminants from the bulk population.

Sequences were derived from PBMCs, sampled on the day of the first yellow fever vaccination. The sequence was obtained from a man in his late teens or twenties who received the YFV17D yellow fever vaccine. V and J are TRBV20-1 and TRBJ2-1; perhaps TRBD2 as D (5 bases). The CDR3, as DNA: TGCAGTGCTAGAGATAGACTAATCAATGAGCAGTTCTTC. Its translation is CSARDRLINEQFF.